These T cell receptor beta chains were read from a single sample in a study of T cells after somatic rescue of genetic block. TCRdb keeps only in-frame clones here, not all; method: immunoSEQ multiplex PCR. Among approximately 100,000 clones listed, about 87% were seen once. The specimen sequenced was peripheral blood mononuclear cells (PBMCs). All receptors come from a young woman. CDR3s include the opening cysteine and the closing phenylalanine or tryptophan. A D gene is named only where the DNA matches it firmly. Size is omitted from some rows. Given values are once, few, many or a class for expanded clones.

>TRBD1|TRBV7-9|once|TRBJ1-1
TGTGCCAGCAGCTTAACAGGGGAGCGTCCTGAAGCTTTCTTT
CASSLTGERPEAFF
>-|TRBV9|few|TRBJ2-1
TGTGCCAGCAGCGTATCGCTAGCGGACAGATACTCCTACAATGAGCAGTTCTTC
CASSVSLADRYSYNEQFF
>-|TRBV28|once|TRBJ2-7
TGTGCCAGCAGTTTCTTAGAGTACGAGCAGTACTTC
CASSFLEYEQYF
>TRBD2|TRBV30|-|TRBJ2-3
TGTGCCTGGAGCGCTCTAGCGGGAGGGCCAAATACGCAGTATTTT
CAWSALAGGPNTQYF
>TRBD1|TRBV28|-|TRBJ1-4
TGTGCCAGCAGTCCCACAGGGGGGGATGAAAAACTGTTTTTT
CASSPTGGDEKLFF
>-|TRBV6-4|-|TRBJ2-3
TGTGCCAGCAGTGCCGGGAGTAGAGATACGCAGTATTTT
CASSAGSRDTQYF
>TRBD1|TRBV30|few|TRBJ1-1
TGTGCCTTACTTCCCCGGGACAGGGGATGGAACACTGAAGCTTTCTTT
CALLPRDRGWNTEAFF
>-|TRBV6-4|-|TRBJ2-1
TGTGCCAGCAGTGGGGGGAACACCTACAATGAGCAGTTCTTC
CASSGGNTYNEQFF
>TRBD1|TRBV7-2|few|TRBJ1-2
TGTGCCAGCAGCTTGGAGGGGGCCTATGGCTACACCTTC
CASSLEGAYGYTF
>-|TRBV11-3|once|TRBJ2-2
TGTGCCAGCAGCCTTAGTAGTGTGGAGCTGTTTTTT
CASSLSSVELFF
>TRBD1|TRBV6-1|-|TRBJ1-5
TGTGCCAGCAGTGTACAGGGGAATCAGCCCCAGCATTTT
CASSVQGNQPQHF
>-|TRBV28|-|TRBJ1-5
TGTGCCAGCAGCACAAAGGGGCAGCCCCAGCATTTT
CASSTKGQPQHF
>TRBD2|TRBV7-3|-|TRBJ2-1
TGTGCCAGCAGCGATCCTGTAGCGGGAGGGGCAGAGCAGTTCTTC
CASSDPVAGGAEQFF
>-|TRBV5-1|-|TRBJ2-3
TGCGCCAGCAGCTCGACAGATACAGATACGCAGTATTTT
CASSSTDTDTQYF
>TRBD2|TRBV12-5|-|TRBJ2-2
TGTGCTAGTGGTTTTAGCCAAGCGGGGACCGGGGAGCTGTTTTTT
CASGFSQAGTGELFF
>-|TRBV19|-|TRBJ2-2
TGTGCCAGTAGTACCGCCGACCGTAGCACCGGGGAGCTGTTTTTT
CASSTADRSTGELFF
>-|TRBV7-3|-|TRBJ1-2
TGTGCCAGCAGCCCTGATTCCGGGACGGGAGGCTACACCTTC
CASSPDSGTGGYTF
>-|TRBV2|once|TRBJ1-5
TGTGCCAGCAGTGCTCAGGCCCCGTATTATGAGCCCCAGCATTTT
CASSAQAPYYEPQHF
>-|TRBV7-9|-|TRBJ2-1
TGTGCCAGCAGCTTAAAGGGCTCTTCAAATGAGCAGTTCTTC
CASSLKGSSNEQFF
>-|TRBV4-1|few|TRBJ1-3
TGCGCCAGCAGCCCCAGAGCTCGGGTCGGAAACACCATATATTTT
CASSPRARVGNTIYF
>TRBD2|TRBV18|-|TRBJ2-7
TGTGCCAGCTCACCCTTTGCGGGGGAGGTTAGCTACGAGCAGTACTTC
CASSPFAGEVSYEQYF
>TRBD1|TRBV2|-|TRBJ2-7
TGTGCCAGCAGTACCCGACAGGGGGCCTCCTACGAGCAGTACTTC
CASSTRQGASYEQYF
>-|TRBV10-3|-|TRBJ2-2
TGTGCCATCAGTGAGTTCGGACAGCAGAACACCGGGGAGCTGTTTTTT
CAISEFGQQNTGELFF